This record concerns one TCR beta chain sequence. Its target is not known. Stated treatment: about 20 received Ad26.COV2.S at low or high dose, single or two shots; 5 received placebo; per-sample allocation not given. All samples were drawn on day 63, counting from the first vaccine or placebo injection. The source of the sample is a study of Ad26.COV2.S vaccination and SARS-CoV-2 variants. General study results and limits: Responses of T cells in total may have been underestimated by the TCR breadth and depth analyses.

This CDR3 comprises 13 residues. The V gene's germline CDR1 is LNHDA and CDR2 SQIVND (reference sequence). V was clipped by 2 bases and J by 3 bases, with 8 bases between them. The protocol was immunoSEQ multiplex PCR, while the TCRdb copy is restricted to in-frame clones and leaves out a portion. This table has 350,000 to 550,000 clones, about 91% appearing once. This TCR came from a person between 18 and 59 years old who received the Ad26.COV2.S COVID-19 vaccine or a placebo. Source: peripheral blood, taken in a trial of Ad26.COV2.S vaccine versus placebo. This chain joins TRBV19 and TRBJ2-7; TRBD2 might be the D (6 bases). CDR3 bases: TGTGCCAGTAGTATATTGGGGGGCTACGAGCAGTACTTC. Its protein product is CASSILGGYEQYF.